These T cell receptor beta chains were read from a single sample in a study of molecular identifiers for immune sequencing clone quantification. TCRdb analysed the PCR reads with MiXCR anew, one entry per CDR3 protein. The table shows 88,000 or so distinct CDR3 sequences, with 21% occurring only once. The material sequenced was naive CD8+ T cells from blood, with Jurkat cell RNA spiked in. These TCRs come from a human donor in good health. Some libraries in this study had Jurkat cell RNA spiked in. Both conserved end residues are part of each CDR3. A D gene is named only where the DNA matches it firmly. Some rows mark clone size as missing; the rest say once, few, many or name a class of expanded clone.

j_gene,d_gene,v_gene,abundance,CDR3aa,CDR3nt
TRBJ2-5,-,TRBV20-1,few,CSAGRYTSLETQYF,TGCAGTGCCGGACGATATACTTCTCTAGAGACCCAGTACTTC
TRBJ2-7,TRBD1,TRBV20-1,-,CSASKPGQVLYEQYF,TGCAGTGCTAGTAAGCCGGGACAGGTTCTCTACGAGCAGTACTTC
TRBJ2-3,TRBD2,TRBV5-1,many,CASSWTSGGSDTQYF,TGCGCCAGCAGCTGGACTAGCGGGGGTTCAGATACGCAGTATTTT
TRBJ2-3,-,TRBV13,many,CASSPLTGTTDTQYF,TGTGCCAGCAGCCCCCTAACGGGGACCACAGATACGCAGTATTTT
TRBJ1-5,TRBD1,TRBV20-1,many,CSAREPGQGVNQPQHF,TGCAGTGCTAGAGAGCCTGGACAGGGGGTGAACCAGCCCCAGCATTTT
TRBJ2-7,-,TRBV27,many,CASSPGTNLYEQYF,TGTGCCAGCAGCCCCGGGACAAATCTCTACGAGCAGTACTTC
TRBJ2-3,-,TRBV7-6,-,CASSFEPGTRSSTDTQYF,TGTGCCAGCAGCTTCGAACCCGGGACTCGTTCTAGCACAGATACGCAGTATTTT
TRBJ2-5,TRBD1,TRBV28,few,CASSNDRVAGVETQYF,TGTGCCAGCAGCAACGACAGGGTGGCCGGGGTAGAGACCCAGTACTTC
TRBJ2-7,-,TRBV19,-,CASSIGAGRYEQYF,TGTGCCAGTAGTATCGGGGCAGGGCGATACGAGCAGTACTTC
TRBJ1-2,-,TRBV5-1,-,CASSLELNYGYTF,TGCGCCAGCAGCTTGGAACTTAACTATGGCTACACCTTC
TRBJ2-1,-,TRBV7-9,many,CASSLVVGADEQFF,TGTGCCAGCAGCTTAGTGGTGGGGGCCGATGAGCAGTTCTTC
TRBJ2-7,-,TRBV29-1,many,CSVLTGQTYEQYF,TGCAGCGTTCTGACCGGACAGACCTACGAGCAGTACTTC
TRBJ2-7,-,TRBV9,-,CASSVDGASYNEQYF,TGTGCCAGCAGCGTAGACGGGGCTTCCTACAATGAGCAGTACTTC
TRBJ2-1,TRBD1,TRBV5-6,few,CASSGTASYNEQFF,TGTGCCAGCAGCGGGACAGCGTCCTACAATGAGCAGTTCTTC
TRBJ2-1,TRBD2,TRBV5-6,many,CASSGPPGLVGNEQFF,TGTGCCAGCAGCGGCCCCCCCGGACTAGTAGGCAATGAGCAGTTCTTC
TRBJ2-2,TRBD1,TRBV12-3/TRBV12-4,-,CASSNTGGVNTGELFF,TGTGCCAGCAGCAATACAGGGGGTGTTAACACCGGGGAGCTGTTTTTT
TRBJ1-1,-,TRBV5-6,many,CASSPGVAEAFF,TGTGCCAGCAGCCCGGGAGTGGCTGAAGCTTTCTTT
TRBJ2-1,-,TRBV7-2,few,CASSSQGRNEQFF,TGTGCCAGCAGCTCCCAGGGGAGGAATGAGCAGTTCTTC
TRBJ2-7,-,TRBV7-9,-,CASSPGDCYEQYF,TGTGCCAGCAGCCCCGGGGACTGTTACGAGCAGTACTTC
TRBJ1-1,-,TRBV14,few,CASSQADVGGEAFF,TGTGCCAGCAGCCAAGCTGACGTGGGGGGTGAAGCTTTCTTT
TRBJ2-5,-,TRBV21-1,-,CASSGHGDRKSRQETWYF,TGTGCCAGCAGCGGACACGGGGACAGAAAGTCCCGACAAGAGACCTGGTACTTC
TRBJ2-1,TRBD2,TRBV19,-,CASRLTSGGHNEQFF,TGTGCCAGTAGACTCACTAGCGGGGGCCACAATGAGCAGTTCTTC
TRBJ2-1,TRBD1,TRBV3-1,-,CASSRQGIFGNEQFF,TGTGCCAGCAGCCGACAGGGGATATTTGGTAATGAGCAGTTCTTC
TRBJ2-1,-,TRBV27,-,CASSSGVRVGEQFF,TGTGCCAGCAGTTCCGGGGTCCGGGTAGGGGAGCAGTTCTTC